One and the same sample provided the 32 T cell receptor beta chains below, sequenced in a study of blood T cell repertoires in COVID-19. The assay was immunoSEQ multiplex PCR, and TCRdb's table has in-frame clones only and misses some. The sample has 150,000 to 200,000 clones, roughly 85% seen once; the top ten hold 26%. Sequenced sample: peripheral blood. Receptor source: a woman between 70 and 85 years old with acute or convalescent COVID-19.

The J gene is TRBJ2-1, the V gene TRBV3-1 (or the pseudogene TRBV3-2); TRBD2 matches at 14 bases. CDR1 and CDR2 (germline): LGHDT, YNNKEL (reference sequence). Trimming took 4 bases from V and 7 from J; bases not matched to a gene: 6. This CDR3 spans 16 amino acids. The CDR3 DNA is TGTGCCAGCAGCCTCGGACTAGCGGGAGGTAGGAATGAGCAGTTCTTC. Encoded protein: CASSLGLAGGRNEQFF.

This sequence joins TRBV12-5 and TRBJ1-1; D call uncertain. From germline, CDR1 is LGHNT and CDR2 FRNRAP. V was shortened by 0 bases and J by 5 bases, with 7 bases between the two germline ends. The CDR3 spans 13 residues. The CDR3 region is CASGLVTRTEAFF. The CDR3 nucleotides are TGTGCTAGTGGTTTGGTTACGAGAACTGAAGCTTTCTTT.

V and J are TRBV14 and TRBJ2-1, with TRBD2 matching over 7 bases. In germline, CDR1 is SGHDN, CDR2 FVKESK. Germline trimming cut 4 bases from V and 0 bases from J; bases unmatched to any gene: 9. This CDR3 region has 17 residues. CDR3 amino acids: CASSPGQGGSSYNEQFF. CDR3 DNA sequence: TGTGCCAGCAGCCCGGGTCAGGGCGGGAGCTCCTACAATGAGCAGTTCTTC. The full variable domain, completed using reference TRBV14 and TRBJ2-1, is EAGVTQFPSHSVIEKGQTVTLRCDPISGHDNLYWYRRVMGKEIKFLLHFVKESKQDESGMPNNRFLAERTGGTYSTLKVQPAELEDSGVYFCASSPGQGGSSYNEQFFGPGTRLTVL.

This clone was detected a few times. The rearrangement links TRBV5-1 to TRBJ1-5; the D gene is possibly TRBD1 (5 bases). This CDR3 has 16 residues. Germline-derived CDR1 and CDR2 are SGHRS and YFSETQ. V was trimmed by 0 bases and J by 1 base, leaving 11 bases between them. The CDR3 DNA sequence: TGCGCCAGCAGCTTGGAGGGGTTTGGGAGCAATCAGCCCCAGCATTTT. It codes for CASSLEGFGSNQPQHF.

This clone was observed a few times. The chain combines TRBV12-3 or TRBV12-4 with TRBJ2-3, with 8 bases identical to TRBD1. The CDR3 is 12 amino acids. J gave up 6 bases and V 8 bases, and 4 bases lay outside the gene matches. For the CDR3, the DNA is TGTGCCAGCCGGACAGGGTTTGATACGCAGTATTTT. Its translation is CASRTGFDTQYF.

This chain joins TRBV27 and TRBJ1-6; 8 bases line up with TRBD1. With V trimmed by 8 bases and J by 0 bases, 6 bases remained unmatched. Germline-derived CDR1 and CDR2 are MNHEY and SMNVEV (reference sequence). This CDR3 region has 16 residues. The CDR3 region is CASLDRASSYNSPLHF. The CDR3 coding sequence is TGTGCCAGCTTGGACAGGGCAAGCTCCTATAATTCACCCCTCCACTTT.

The chain uses TRBV11-2 and TRBJ1-1; the D is unclear. V lost 1 base, J lost 0 bases, and 9 bases lay in between. Germline V gene data show CDR1 as SGHAT and CDR2 as FQNNGV. The CDR3 spans 15 residues. The CDR3 coding sequence is TGTGCCAGCAGCTTAGCGATCCAGATGAACACTGAAGCTTTCTTT. Its translation is CASSLAIQMNTEAFF.

The chain recombines TRBV19 with TRBJ1-2; a weak D match, TRBD1 (5 bases). The CDR3 contains 15 residues. Trimming stripped 4 bases from V and 0 bases from J, with 12 bases between. Per germline, CDR1 LNHDA and CDR2 SQIVND (reference sequence). The DNA of the CDR3 is TGTGCCAGTAGTAGCGGGACCTTAGCTAACTATGGCTACACCTTC. It is translated as CASSSGTLANYGYTF. Filled out from reference TRBV19 and TRBJ1-2, the complete variable domain reads DGGITQSPKYLFRKEGQNVTLSCEQNLNHDAMYWYRQDPGQGLRLIYYSQIVNDFQKGDIAEGYSVSREKKESFPLTVTSAQKNPTAFYLCASSSGTLANYGYTFGSGTRLTVV.

Only a few counts were recorded for this clone. The V gene is TRBV5-1, the J gene TRBJ2-7; 7 bases match TRBD1. The germline V gene encodes CDR1 SGHRS and CDR2 YFSETQ. This CDR3 is 14 amino acids long. The V gene end was trimmed by 6 bases and the J gene end by 5 bases; junction bases not matched to a gene: 11. CDR3 loop: CASKIKRDSHEQYF. CDR3 nucleotide sequence: TGCGCCAGCAAAATAAAGAGGGACAGTCACGAGCAGTACTTC.

The table lists this clone with many counts. The CDR3 loop reads CASSQVYRQGADGELFF. The DNA of the CDR3 is TGTGCCAGCAGCCAAGTTTATAGACAGGGGGCGGACGGGGAGCTGTTTTTT. The chain combines TRBV3-1 (or the pseudogene TRBV3-2) with TRBJ2-2; 10 bases match TRBD1. Germline CDR1 reads LGHDT; CDR2 reads YNNKEL (reference sequence). The V gene end was trimmed by 1 base and the J gene end by 7 bases; junction bases not matched to a gene: 9. The CDR3 length is 17 residues.

This clone was seen many times. CDR3 protein: CASSSQGGNEKLFF. CDR3 coding DNA: TGTGCCAGCAGCTCCCAAGGGGGAAATGAAAAACTGTTTTTT. V and J are TRBV11-3 and TRBJ1-4; possibly TRBD1 for D (6 bases). Trimming removed 4 bases at V and 5 bases at J, with 11 bases between. CDR1 is SGHNT, CDR2 YENEEA, per germline. This CDR3 contains 14 residues.

The chain is built from TRBV30 and TRBJ2-3; TRBD1 aligns across 8 bases. Germline V lookup: CDR1 GTSNPN, CDR2 SVGIG (reference sequence). The CDR3 has 14 amino acids. V lost 5 bases, J lost 4 bases, and 8 bases stayed unmatched. The CDR3 nucleotides are TGTGCCTGGCAACAGGGGGTTCGCGCAGATACGCAGTATTTT. Encoded protein: CAWQQGVRADTQYF.

This chain links TRBV5-1 with TRBJ2-7, with 8 bases that match TRBD1. The CDR3 is 13 amino acids. J was trimmed by 7 bases and V by 1 base; bases with no gene match: 4. Germline values: CDR1 SGHRS, CDR2 YFSETQ. CDR3 sequence reads: CASSLQGAQEQYF. Here the CDR3 DNA reads TGCGCCAGCAGCTTGCAGGGGGCGCAGGAGCAGTACTTC.

The chain couples TRBV12-5 to TRBJ2-2; 8 positions agree with TRBD1. CDR3 length: 14 amino acids. Germline trimming cut 4 bases from V and 7 bases from J; bases unmatched to any gene: 5. Per germline, CDR1 LGHNT and CDR2 FRNRAP. Here the CDR3 reads CASGWTGLGGELFF. In DNA, the CDR3 is TGTGCTAGTGGTTGGACAGGGTTGGGCGGGGAGCTGTTTTTT.

This clone occurred a few times. At one boundary the junction diverges from the germline segment, which might be a read error. V is TRBV19 and J is TRBJ1-5, with 8 bases that match TRBD1. Germline assignment: CDR1 LNHDA and CDR2 SQIVND (reference sequence). The CDR3 spans 13 residues. CDR3 DNA sequence: TGTGCCAGTAGTGGGACGGGGACAGGTTCGTCCTTTTTT. It codes for CASSGTGTGSSFF.

The V and J genes are TRBV7-9 and TRBJ1-1; no clear D gene. Trimming shortened V by 2 bases and J by 1 base, and 17 bases separated the two germline ends. This CDR3 is 17 amino acids long. From germline, CDR1 is SEHNR and CDR2 FQNEAQ (reference sequence). CDR3: CASSLPRGLQRNTEAFF. The CDR3 DNA is TGTGCCAGCAGCTTACCCCGAGGCTTACAAAGGAACACTGAAGCTTTCTTT.

This chain connects TRBV27 to TRBJ1-1, with 10 bases lining up with TRBD1. V lost 1 base, J lost 3 bases, and 2 bases stayed unmatched. The CDR3 loop spans 15 amino acids. In germline, CDR1 is MNHEY, CDR2 SMNVEV (reference sequence). The CDR3 sequence: CASSLLGTGDTEAFF. CDR3 DNA sequence: TGTGCCAGCAGTTTATTGGGGACAGGGGACACTGAAGCTTTCTTT.

This clone was seen only a few times. The chain employs TRBV9 and TRBJ2-7, with 10 bases that match TRBD2. J gave up 6 bases and V 1 base, and 7 bases lay outside the gene matches. Germline V gene lookup returns CDR1 SGDLS and CDR2 YYNGEE. The CDR3 sequence is 15 residues long. The CDR3 nucleotides are TGTGCCAGCAGCGTATCGTCTAGCGGGGGTGGCGAGCAGTACTTC. Its protein is CASSVSSSGGGEQYF. The full variable domain, completed using reference TRBV9 and TRBJ2-7, is DSGVTQTPKHLITATGQRVTLRCSPRSGDLSVYWYQQSLDQGLQFLIQYYNGEERAKGNILERFSAQQFPDLHSELNLSSLELGDSALYFCASSVSSSGGGEQYFGPGTRLTVT.

The V gene is TRBV18, the J gene TRBJ2-7; D not resolved. This CDR3 is built from 13 residues. The germline gives CDR1 KGHSH, CDR2 LQKENI. The V end lost 2 bases, the J end lost 4 bases, and 9 bases lay between the germline ends. Written as DNA, the CDR3 is TGTGCCAGCTCACCAAATTTTCAATACGAGCAGTACTTC. The encoded protein is CASSPNFQYEQYF.

J is TRBJ1-4 and V is TRBV5-1, with D unclear. Germline loops: CDR1 SGHRS, CDR2 YFSETQ. The CDR3 loop spans 15 amino acids. The V and J ends lost 4 bases and 6 bases respectively, with 16 bases between them. Written as DNA, the CDR3 is TGCGCCAGCAGCGGGTCGACGGGGAGGGATGAAAAACTGTTTTTT. Its translation is CASSGSTGRDEKLFF.

The J gene is TRBJ1-6, the V gene TRBV11-2; D perhaps matches TRBD1 (5 bases). Trimming took 2 bases from V and 9 from J, leaving 17 bases between them. The CDR3 is 16 amino acids. Germline CDR1 SGHAT, CDR2 FQNNGV. CDR3 nucleotides: TGTGCCAGCAGCTTACCTGGAGGGGTGGCGGTTTCACCCCTCCACTTT. Its translation is CASSLPGGVAVSPLHF.

This clone was detected only once. This rearrangement joins TRBV10-3 to TRBJ2-1; the match to TRBD1 covers 7 bases. Trimming at V came to 3 bases and at J to 8 bases, leaving 7 bases not matched to a gene. Per germline, CDR1 ENHRY and CDR2 SYGVKD. This CDR3 has 14 amino acids. This CDR3 is CAISDYRGGDEQFF. The CDR3 nucleotides are TGTGCCATCAGTGACTACAGGGGCGGAGATGAGCAGTTCTTC.

This chain uses TRBV9 with TRBJ2-3; D gene ambiguous. This CDR3 comprises 12 residues. V lost 5 bases and J 6 bases, leaving 10 bases between the germline ends. Looked up from germline, CDR1 is SGDLS and CDR2 is YYNGEE. CDR3: CASSVTVDTQYF. CDR3 DNA: TGTGCCAGCAGTGTGACTGTCGATACGCAGTATTTT.

The chain carries TRBV30 and TRBJ2-5; 7 bases fit TRBD2. Germline CDR1 is GTSNPN and CDR2 is SVGIG (reference sequence). CDR3 length: 16 residues. V lost 5 bases and J lost 1; bases outside the gene matches: 13. CDR3 sequence: CAWRGPAGRGQETQYF. The CDR3 coding sequence is TGTGCCTGGCGAGGTCCAGCGGGACGGGGCCAAGAGACCCAGTACTTC.

The chain couples TRBV3-1 (or the pseudogene TRBV3-2) to TRBJ1-6; maybe TRBD1 (5 bases). The CDR3 is 14 amino acids. The ends were cut back, 3 bases at V and 5 bases at J, with 8 bases in the middle. Germline V CDR1 and CDR2: LGHDT, YNNKEL (reference sequence). The CDR3 DNA is TGTGCCAGCAGCCATAGCAGGGATAATTCACCCCTCCACTTT. This gives the protein CASSHSRDNSPLHF.

The chain combines TRBV5-1 with TRBJ2-1; the match to TRBD2 covers 8 bases. Per germline, CDR1 SGHRS and CDR2 YFSETQ. The CDR3 is made up of 16 amino acids. J was trimmed by 1 base and V by 2 bases; bases with no gene match: 5. CDR3 sequence (DNA): TGCGCCAGCAGCTTATCCGGGACTAGGTCCTACAATGAGCAGTTCTTC. Protein product: CASSLSGTRSYNEQFF.

V and J are TRBV19 and TRBJ1-5; D is perhaps TRBD1 (6 bases). The CDR3 is 15 amino acids. The V gene's germline CDR1 is LNHDA and CDR2 SQIVND (reference sequence). V lost 6 bases to trimming and J lost 6 bases, with 18 bases between them. The CDR3 protein is CASRQEEQGFQPQHF. Here the CDR3 DNA reads TGTGCCAGTAGACAAGAAGAACAGGGATTTCAGCCCCAGCATTTT.

This clone was counted only a few times. The J gene is TRBJ2-4, the V gene TRBV19; the match to TRBD1 covers 7 bases. This CDR3 has 16 amino acids. Germline V gives CDR1 LNHDA, CDR2 SQIVND (reference sequence). Unmatched junction bases numbered 12, after V lost 5 bases and J lost 5 bases. The CDR3 region is CASSPGTVGFENIQYF. The CDR3 DNA reads TGTGCCAGTAGTCCCGGGACAGTCGGTTTCGAAAACATTCAGTACTTC. The full variable domain, completed using reference TRBV19 and TRBJ2-4, is DGGITQSPKYLFRKEGQNVTLSCEQNLNHDAMYWYRQDPGQGLRLIYYSQIVNDFQKGDIAEGYSVSREKKESFPLTVTSAQKNPTAFYLCASSPGTVGFENIQYFGAGTRLSVL.

The chain couples TRBV5-1 to TRBJ1-4; D unclear. Trimming left V 0 bases short and J 5 bases short, with 8 bases between. The CDR3 contains 14 residues. The germline V gene has CDR1 SGHRS and CDR2 YFSETQ. The CDR3 sequence is CASSLGQKNEKLFF. In nucleotides, the CDR3 is TGCGCCAGCAGCTTGGGGCAGAAGAATGAAAAACTGTTTTTT.

This chain links TRBV3-1 (or the pseudogene TRBV3-2) with TRBJ2-5, with unresolved D. Germline-derived CDR1 and CDR2 are LGHDT and YNNKEL (reference sequence). V was shortened by 5 bases and J by 5 bases, with 27 bases between the two germline ends. The CDR3 contains 18 residues. The CDR3 nucleotides read TGTGCCAGCAGCGCAAGCCGTTCAAGCAGGTTCCTGGCGGAGACCCAGTACTTC. Amino acids: CASSASRSSRFLAETQYF.

CDR3 DNA: TGTGCCAGTAGTATTGGACAGCTCGAGTTCTTC. Residues: CASSIGQLEFF. This chain connects TRBV19 to TRBJ2-1; D might be TRBD1 (6 bases). From germline, CDR1 is LNHDA and CDR2 SQIVND (reference sequence). The V gene lost 3 bases and the J gene lost 14 bases, with 11 bases spanning the gap. CDR3 size: 11 residues.

The V and J genes are TRBV5-4 and TRBJ2-5; D perhaps matches TRBD2 (5 bases). Germline values: CDR1 SGHNT, CDR2 YYREEE (reference sequence). CDR3 length equals 17 residues. The V end lost 0 bases, the J end lost 2 bases, and 17 bases lay between the germline ends. As DNA, the CDR3 is TGTGCCAGCAGCTTGGCCCTGGGAGTCGGGGTACAAGAGACCCAGTACTTC. It yields the protein CASSLALGVGVQETQYF.